This TCR beta chain comes out of a study of blood T cell repertoires in COVID-19. At the level of the study: The study drew acute and convalescent COVID-19 samples from the United States, Italy and Spain. T cells, B-cell-depleted T cells, or PBMCs provided the cDNA or gDNA that served as material.

As processed by the authors: Amplified reference gene primers provided the basis for estimating nucleated cell counts. The repertoire was sequenced with immunoSEQ multiplex PCR; TCRdb's copy has only in-frame clones and lacks some. Clone size and the V and J calls come from that table; the DNA yielded D and trimming. The table lists some 200,000 clones, approximately 82% of them singletons, with roughly a tenth in the top ten. The source material was peripheral blood. This receptor was taken from a man aged 45-65 years with active or convalescent COVID-19.

The CDR3 sequence is CASSQDLRREDQPQHF. In DNA, the CDR3 is TGCGCCAGCAGCCAAGATCTCCGCAGGGAAGATCAGCCCCAGCATTTT. The chain carries TRBV4-1 and TRBJ1-5; tentative D call: TRBD1 (5 bases). In germline, CDR1 is MGHRA, CDR2 YSYEKL. V dropped 0 bases and J dropped 5 bases, with 14 bases sitting between them. This CDR3 spans 16 amino acids.